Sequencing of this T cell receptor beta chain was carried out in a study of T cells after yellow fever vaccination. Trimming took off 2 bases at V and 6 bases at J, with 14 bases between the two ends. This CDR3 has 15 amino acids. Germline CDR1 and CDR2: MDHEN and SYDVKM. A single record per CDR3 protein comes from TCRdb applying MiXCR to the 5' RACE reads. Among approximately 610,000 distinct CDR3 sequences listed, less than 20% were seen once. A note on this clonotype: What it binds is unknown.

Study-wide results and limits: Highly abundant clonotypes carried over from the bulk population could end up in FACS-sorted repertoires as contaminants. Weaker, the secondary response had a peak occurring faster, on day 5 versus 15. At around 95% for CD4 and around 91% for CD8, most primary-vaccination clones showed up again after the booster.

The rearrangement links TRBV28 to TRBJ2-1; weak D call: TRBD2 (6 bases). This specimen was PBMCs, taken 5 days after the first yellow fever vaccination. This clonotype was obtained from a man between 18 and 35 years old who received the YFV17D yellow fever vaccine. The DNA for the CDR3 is TGTGCCAGCAGTTTAGCGACTAGTTACGCCAATGAGCAGTTCTTC. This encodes CASSLATSYANEQFF.